The present T cell receptor (beta chain) was sequenced within a study of cytomegalovirus exposure and HLA in healthy donors. General study results and limits: Previous analysis showed most TCR beta V segments were productive about 87% or about 30% of the time.

With regard to this clone: No antigen is known for it.

The PCR had 60 Vbeta and 13 Jbeta primers. Assay used: immunoSEQ multiplex PCR; TCRdb lists only in-frame clones, some missing. Counted here are roughly 150,000 clones, approximately 81% occurring once; the ten biggest clones make up around 2.6%. The origin of this receptor is a man younger than 45 in good health and CMV-seropositive. What was sequenced was PBMCs.

CDR3 region: CASSWYGTGTTNEKLFF. For the CDR3, the DNA is TGCGCCAGCAGCTGGTACGGGACAGGGACAACTAATGAAAAACTGTTTTTT. This sequence joins TRBV5-1 and TRBJ1-4, with 9 bases that match TRBD1. Germline CDR1 is SGHRS and CDR2 is YFSETQ. Trimming removed 3 bases from V and 0 bases from J; junction bases left unmatched: 6. The CDR3 length is 17 residues.